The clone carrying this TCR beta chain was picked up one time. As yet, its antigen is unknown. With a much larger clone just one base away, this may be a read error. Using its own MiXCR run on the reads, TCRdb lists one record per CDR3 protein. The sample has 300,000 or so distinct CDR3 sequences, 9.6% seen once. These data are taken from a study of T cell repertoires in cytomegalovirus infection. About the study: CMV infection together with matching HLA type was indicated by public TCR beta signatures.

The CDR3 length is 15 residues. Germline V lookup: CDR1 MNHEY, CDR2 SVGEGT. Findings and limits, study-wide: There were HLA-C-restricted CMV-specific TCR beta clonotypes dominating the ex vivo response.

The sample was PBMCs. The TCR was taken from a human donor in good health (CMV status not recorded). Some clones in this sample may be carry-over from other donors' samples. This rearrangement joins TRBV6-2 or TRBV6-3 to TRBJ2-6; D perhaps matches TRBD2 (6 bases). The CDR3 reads CACSYGTVRANVLTF. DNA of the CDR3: TGTGCCTGCAGTTACGGGACTGTAAGGGCCAACGTCCTGACTTTC.